The 17 T cell receptor beta chains below were found in one sample sequenced in a study of blood T cell repertoires in COVID-19. Libraries were prepared by immunoSEQ multiplex PCR; TCRdb keeps only in-frame clonotypes and omits some of them. This table holds 250,000 or so clones, 80% to 90% found once. Material for sequencing was PBMCs or T cells enriched from blood (not recorded which). The receptors derive from a woman aged 25 to 39 who had been exposed to COVID-19.

The genes are TRBV27 and TRBJ1-6; D is undetermined. V lost 6 bases, J lost 0 bases, and 9 bases lay in between. The germline CDR1 and CDR2 sequences are MNHEY and SMNVEV (reference sequence). CDR3 length equals 15 residues. CDR3 in DNA: TGTGCCAGCAGCAAAGTTAGCTCCTATAATTCACCCCTCCACTTT. Its translation: CASSKVSSYNSPLHF.

With respect to this clone: This sample also contains other DNA sequences that code for the same CDR3. The rearrangement joins TRBV18 to TRBJ2-7, with 14 nucleotides matching TRBD2. V shed 3 bases and J 4 bases; nucleotides not matched to a gene: 2. CDR3 length equals 15 residues. Germline CDR1 and CDR2: KGHSH and LQKENI. In DNA form, the CDR3 reads TGTGCCAGCTCACCGGGACTAGCGGGAGTGTACGAGCAGTACTTC. Protein sequence: CASSPGLAGVYEQYF.

This chain links TRBV4-1 with TRBJ1-5; 7 bases match TRBD1. V dropped 3 bases and J dropped 0; count of bases not matched to a gene: 8. The V gene's germline CDR1 is MGHRA and CDR2 YSYEKL. The CDR3 totals 17 residues. CDR3 amino acids: CASSQIFGTDSNQPQHF. Here the CDR3 DNA reads TGCGCCAGCAGCCAGATCTTCGGGACAGATAGCAATCAGCCCCAGCATTTT.

The chain recombines TRBV7-2 with TRBJ2-7; D possibly corresponds to TRBD1 (6 bases). Trimming stripped 5 bases from V and 7 bases from J, with 24 bases between. CDR1 SGHTA and CDR2 FQGNSA come from the germline V gene. This CDR3 has 16 residues. The CDR3 region is CASSNRSRDRRYEQYF. The CDR3 DNA reads as TGTGCCAGCAGCAACCGAAGCAGAGACAGGCGGTATGAGCAGTACTTC.

The rearrangement links TRBV5-1 to TRBJ2-1, with 7 positions matching TRBD2. The junction had 8 bases not matched to a gene; V was cut back by 0 bases and J by 2 bases. Germline CDR1 and CDR2: SGHRS and YFSETQ. This CDR3 is 17 amino acids long. This CDR3 is CASSLARTSSPYNEQFF. In DNA, the CDR3 is TGCGCCAGCAGCTTGGCCCGGACTAGTAGTCCCTACAATGAGCAGTTCTTC.

This sequence joins TRBV3-1 (or the pseudogene TRBV3-2) and TRBJ2-2; no clear D gene. V was pared by 4 bases and J by 7 bases, with 7 bases between. This CDR3 contains 12 residues. Germline CDR1 is LGHDT and CDR2 is YNNKEL (reference sequence). This CDR3 reads CASSPRGGELFF. The CDR3, as DNA: TGTGCCAGCAGCCCACGAGGCGGGGAGCTGTTTTTT.

The chain has TRBV30 and TRBJ2-3; D remains unclear. Germline CDR1 is GTSNPN and CDR2 is SVGIG (reference sequence). This CDR3 has 15 residues. The V end lost 0 bases, the J end lost 0 bases, and 10 bases lay between the germline ends. The CDR3 protein is CAWSVGGTSTDTQYF. The CDR3 DNA is TGTGCCTGGAGTGTAGGCGGAACTAGCACAGATACGCAGTATTTT. Complete variable domain (other parts from reference TRBV30 and TRBJ2-3): SQTIHQWPATLVQPVGSPLSLECTVEGTSNPNLYWYRQAAGRGLQLLFYSVGIGQISSEVPQNLSASRPQDRQFILSSKKLLLSDSGFYLCAWSVGGTSTDTQYFGPGTRLTVL.

The V call is TRBV24-1, the J call TRBJ2-1; a possible D gene is TRBD2 (5 bases). The germline V gene encodes CDR1 KGHDR and CDR2 SFDVKD. The ends were cut back, 4 bases at V and 0 bases at J, with 12 bases in the middle. The CDR3 loop spans 16 amino acids. CDR3 in DNA: TGTGCCACCAGTGACGGGCAAGGAGGCTCCTACAATGAGCAGTTCTTC. It codes for CATSDGQGGSYNEQFF.

A single count supports this clone. The chain carries TRBV4-2 and TRBJ1-2; TRBD1 aligns across 9 bases. CDR3 length: 15 amino acids. The junction had 5 bases not matched to a gene; V was cut back by 2 bases and J by 4 bases. Germline V gene lookup returns CDR1 LGHNA and CDR2 YNFKEQ. As DNA, the CDR3 is TGTGCCAGCAGCCAAAACAGGGGGCGCAGCTATGGCTACACCTTC. Its protein is CASSQNRGRSYGYTF.

The chain links TRBV10-1 to TRBJ1-1; 9 nucleotides match TRBD1. The V segment lost 6 bases and the J segment 6 bases; nucleotides outside the gene matches: 5. Per germline, CDR1 WNHNN and CDR2 SYGVQD (reference sequence). CDR3 length: 13 residues. This CDR3 is CASRGTGRAEAFF. The CDR3, as DNA: TGCGCCAGCAGAGGGACAGGGAGGGCTGAAGCTTTCTTT.

The chain uses TRBV30 and TRBJ1-5; D gene ambiguous. Germline CDR1 is GTSNPN and CDR2 is SVGIG (reference sequence). Between the trimmed V and J ends, which lost 3 bases and 2 bases, there was a span of 11 bases. This CDR3 comprises 14 residues. The CDR3 spells CAWSWEGGNQPQHF. The CDR3 DNA sequence: TGTGCCTGGAGCTGGGAGGGTGGCAATCAGCCCCAGCATTTT.

The chain employs TRBV6-5 and TRBJ2-2; D possibly corresponds to TRBD1 (6 bases). This CDR3 region has 16 residues. With 4 bases removed from V and 2 bases from J, the gap between germline ends came to 14 bases. Germline V gives CDR1 MNHEY, CDR2 SVGAGI. CDR3 DNA sequence: TGTGCCAGCAGTTCCCCCACTGGGGGCAACACCGGGGAGCTGTTTTTT. It yields the protein CASSSPTGGNTGELFF.

The rearrangement links TRBV7-2 to TRBJ1-3, with no clear D. This CDR3 contains 18 residues. V lost 0 bases and J lost 0, with 15 bases in between. CDR1 is SGHTA and CDR2 is FQGNSA in the germline V gene. The CDR3 spells CASSLAASLADSGNTIYF. CDR3 sequence (DNA): TGTGCCAGCAGCTTAGCGGCTTCATTGGCGGACTCTGGAAACACCATATATTTT.

The chain uses TRBV7-7 and TRBJ2-6, with TRBD1 matching 7 bases. From germline, CDR1 is SSHAT and CDR2 FNYEAQ (reference sequence). The CDR3 totals 18 residues. V lost 2 bases to trimming and J lost 1 base; unmatched junction nucleotides: 8. DNA of the CDR3: TGTGCCAGCAGCTTAAGGGCAGGGGGAGCTTCTGGGGCCAACGTCCTGACTTTC. Residues: CASSLRAGGASGANVLTF.

The V call is TRBV27, the J call TRBJ1-2; 8 bases align to TRBD1. This CDR3 comprises 15 residues. Germline V gives CDR1 MNHEY, CDR2 SMNVEV (reference sequence). The J segment lost 0 bases and the V segment lost 5 bases, leaving 5 bases of the junction unmatched. CDR3 in DNA: TGTGCCAGCAGTGCCACGGACAGGGCTAACTATGGCTACACCTTC. Translating it yields CASSATDRANYGYTF.

The chain couples TRBV4-1 to TRBJ1-2; unclear D gene. CDR3 length equals 14 residues. In germline, CDR1 is MGHRA, CDR2 YSYEKL. The ends were cut back, 3 bases at V and 5 bases at J, with 13 bases in the middle. The CDR3 DNA reads TGCGCCAGCAGCCAGTTGGGGAGGGATTATGGCTACACCTTC. This translates into CASSQLGRDYGYTF.

V usage is TRBV27 and J usage is TRBJ2-2; TRBD1 aligns across 7 bases. CDR1 and CDR2 from the germline V gene are MNHEY and SMNVEV (reference sequence). The CDR3 sequence is 16 residues long. V was clipped by 5 bases and J by 4 bases; unmatched bases: 10. The CDR3 sequence is CASSKDRDRSTGELFF. The CDR3 DNA sequence: TGTGCCAGCAGTAAAGACAGGGATAGGAGCACCGGGGAGCTGTTTTTT.